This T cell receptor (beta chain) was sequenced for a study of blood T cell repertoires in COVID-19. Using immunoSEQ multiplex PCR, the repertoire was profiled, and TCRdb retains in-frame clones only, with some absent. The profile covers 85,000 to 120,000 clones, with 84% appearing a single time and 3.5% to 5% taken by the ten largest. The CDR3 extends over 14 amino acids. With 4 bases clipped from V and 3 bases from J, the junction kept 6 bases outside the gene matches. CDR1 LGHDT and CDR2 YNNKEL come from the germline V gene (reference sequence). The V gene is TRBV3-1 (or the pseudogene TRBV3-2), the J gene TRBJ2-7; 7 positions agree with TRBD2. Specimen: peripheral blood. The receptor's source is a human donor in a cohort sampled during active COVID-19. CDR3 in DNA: TGTGCCAGCAGCCTAGCGGGCGGGAACTACGAGCAGTACTTC. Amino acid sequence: CASSLAGGNYEQYF.